The sequence of this TCR beta chain was determined in a study of blood T cell repertoires in COVID-19. Study-level background: Spain, Italy and the United States supplied samples that represented acute and convalescent COVID-19. PBMCs, B-cell-depleted T cells, or T cells were the source of the cDNA or gDNA that made up the material.

This clone appeared once. CDR3 length: 16 amino acids. Per germline, CDR1 LGHNA and CDR2 YNFKEQ. The germline V and J ends were trimmed by 3 bases and 7 bases, with 21 bases remaining between them. Donors of Cohort 3 who recovered were those that had two negative PCRs, clearance, or symptom resolution. Original processing methods: Reference gene primer amplification gave nucleated cell count estimates. The assay was immunoSEQ multiplex PCR, and TCRdb's table has in-frame clones only and misses some. From that table come the V and J calls and clone size; the DNA was used to work out D and trimming. The data contain about 380,000 clones, roughly 87% of them singletons.

This chain connects TRBV4-2 to TRBJ1-2; weak D call: TRBD1 (6 bases). The sequence derives from a woman aged 25 to 39 who had recovered from COVID-19. The sample was PBMCs or T cells enriched from blood (not recorded which). The CDR3 sequence: CASSHSTGGSPVGYTF. The CDR3 region has the DNA TGTGCCAGCAGCCATTCGACAGGAGGTTCTCCGGTTGGCTACACCTTC.